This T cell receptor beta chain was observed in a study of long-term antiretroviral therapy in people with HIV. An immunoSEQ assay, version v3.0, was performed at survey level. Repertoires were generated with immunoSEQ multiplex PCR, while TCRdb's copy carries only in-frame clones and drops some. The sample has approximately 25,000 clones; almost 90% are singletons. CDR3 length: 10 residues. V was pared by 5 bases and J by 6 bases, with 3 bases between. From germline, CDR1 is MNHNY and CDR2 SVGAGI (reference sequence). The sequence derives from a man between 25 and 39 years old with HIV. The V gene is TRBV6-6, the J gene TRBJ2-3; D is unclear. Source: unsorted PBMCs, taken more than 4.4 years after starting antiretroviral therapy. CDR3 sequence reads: CASSRDTQYF. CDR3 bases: TGTGCCAGCAGTCGTGATACGCAGTATTTT.